The 20 T cell receptor beta chains listed next were all sequenced from one sample in a study of cytomegalovirus exposure and HLA in healthy donors. Both 60 Vbeta primers and 13 Jbeta primers went into the PCR. Method: immunoSEQ multiplex PCR; TCRdb's copy keeps in-frame clones and lacks some. The sample shows about 210,000 clones, roughly 77% of them seen only once. Sequencing input: PBMCs. The receptors stem from a male donor in good health and CMV-seropositive.

The chain is built from TRBV7-6 and TRBJ1-3; D is unresolved. Germline lookup yields CDR1 SGHVS and CDR2 FNYEAQ. The CDR3 covers 16 residues. V lost 5 bases and J lost 0, with 14 bases in between. The CDR3 here is CASSAVAGTSGNTIYF. CDR3 coding DNA: TGTGCCAGCAGCGCCGTGGCAGGTACCTCTGGAAACACCATATATTTT.

J is TRBJ2-3 and V is TRBV30; 7 bases fit TRBD1. Trimming took 3 bases from V and 4 from J; bases not matched to a gene: 10. In germline, CDR1 is GTSNPN, CDR2 SVGIG (reference sequence). CDR3 length: 15 residues. CDR3 DNA sequence: TGTGCCTGGAGGCGACAGGGTTTTTTTGCAGATACGCAGTATTTT. It is translated as CAWRRQGFFADTQYF.

CDR3 coding DNA: TGTGCCAGCAGTTTGCCACCGGGACAGGGCGATTCACCCCTCCACTTT. Its protein product is CASSLPPGQGDSPLHF. The chain joins TRBV28 to TRBJ1-6; TRBD1 matches at 9 bases. Trimming cost V 3 bases and J 8 bases; bases outside gene matches: 8. Germline CDR1 is MDHEN and CDR2 is SYDVKM. CDR3 size: 16 residues.

This rearrangement joins TRBV10-3 to TRBJ1-5, with no clear D. The CDR3 is 14 residues long. Per the germline V gene, CDR1 is ENHRY and CDR2 is SYGVKD. V lost 8 bases to trimming and J lost 0 bases, with 11 bases between them. The CDR3 sequence is CAIGREDSNQPQHF. The CDR3, as DNA: TGTGCCATCGGGAGGGAGGATAGCAATCAGCCCCAGCATTTT.

The chain is built from TRBV5-1 and TRBJ2-2, with D perhaps matching TRBD1 (5 bases). V was clipped by 6 bases and J by 3 bases, with 12 bases between them. This CDR3 comprises 14 residues. Germline CDR1 reads SGHRS; CDR2 reads YFSETQ. This CDR3 is CASNQAGYTGELFF. The CDR3 DNA reads as TGCGCCAGCAATCAGGCAGGGTACACCGGGGAGCTGTTTTTT.

The sample holds one count of this clone. V and J are TRBV9 and TRBJ1-3; 7 positions agree with TRBD1. Trimming took 3 bases from V and 4 from J; bases not matched to a gene: 7. Germline values: CDR1 SGDLS, CDR2 YYNGEE. The CDR3 runs to 15 residues. The CDR3 spells CASSGQGSGGNTIYF. The CDR3 coding sequence is TGTGCCAGCAGCGGACAGGGCTCGGGAGGAAACACCATATATTTT.

The V and J genes are TRBV6-6 and TRBJ2-7; tentatively, D is TRBD1 (5 bases). Deletions cut 4 bases from V and 4 bases from J, with 8 bases between. CDR3 size: 12 residues. From germline, CDR1 is MNHNY and CDR2 SVGAGI (reference sequence). CDR3 protein: CASSLDSYEQYF. In DNA form, the CDR3 reads TGTGCCAGCAGTTTAGACAGTTACGAGCAGTACTTC.

The V gene is TRBV4-2, the J gene TRBJ1-2, with 9 bases fitting TRBD1. Germline values: CDR1 LGHNA, CDR2 YNFKEQ. V shed 5 bases, J shed 6 bases, and the junction held 7 bases outside the gene matches. CDR3 length: 14 residues. The CDR3 sequence: CASSRPGTGHGYTF. The DNA for the CDR3 is TGTGCCAGCAGCAGACCCGGGACAGGGCATGGCTACACCTTC.

The J gene is TRBJ1-1, the V gene TRBV5-1, with 7 bases identical to TRBD1. The CDR3 contains 16 residues. Germline lookup yields CDR1 SGHRS and CDR2 YFSETQ. J gave up 1 base and V 4 bases, and 10 bases lay outside the gene matches. The CDR3 nucleotides read TGCGCCAGCAGCAGCGAGCTACAGGGGAAGAACACTGAAGCTTTCTTT. It yields the protein CASSSELQGKNTEAFF.

The chain couples TRBV5-1 to TRBJ2-7; no clear D gene. The better agreement between TRBJ2-1 and the DNA end casts doubt on the J call. The length of the CDR3 is 16 residues. Germline V gene data show CDR1 as SGHRS and CDR2 as YFSETQ. CDR3 protein: CASSLVRVLVDNEQFF. CDR3 DNA: TGCGCCAGCAGCTTGGTTAGAGTTTTGGTGGACAATGAGCAGTTCTTC.

This clone was observed a few times. The CDR3 DNA sequence: TGTGCCAGCAGTTACTCTCGTCAGCCCCAGCATTTT. Translation: CASSYSRQPQHF. The rearrangement links TRBV6-6 to TRBJ1-5; D unresolved. Trimming cost V 0 bases and J 6 bases, with 3 bases left between them. Germline CDR1 and CDR2: MNHNY and SVGAGI (reference sequence). This CDR3 region has 12 residues.

Only a few counts were recorded for this clone. The chain has TRBV7-2 and TRBJ2-6; maybe TRBD1 (5 bases). The germline CDR1 and CDR2 sequences are SGHTA and FQGNSA. The CDR3 extends over 18 amino acids. Trimming pared 3 bases from V and 3 bases from J, leaving 18 bases between. CDR3 protein: CASSLAPGKGVGANVLTF. The CDR3 nucleotides are TGTGCCAGCAGCTTGGCGCCCGGCAAAGGGGTTGGGGCCAACGTCCTGACTTTC.

This sequence joins TRBV19 and TRBJ1-5; TRBD1 might be the D (5 bases). V was pared by 3 bases and J by 5 bases, with 17 bases between. Germline V lookup: CDR1 LNHDA, CDR2 SQIVND (reference sequence). The CDR3 is 16 residues long. CDR3 DNA sequence: TGTGCCAGTAGTATCGGGTTACAGGCTGGGGATCAGCCCCAGCATTTT. This sequence encodes CASSIGLQAGDQPQHF.

The chain has TRBV9 and TRBJ2-7; 7 bases map to TRBD1. The CDR3 covers 14 residues. Germline trimming cut 4 bases from V and 3 bases from J; bases unmatched to any gene: 7. Germline CDR1 SGDLS, CDR2 YYNGEE. CDR3: CASSLEGDSYEQYF. As DNA, the CDR3 is TGTGCCAGCAGCCTAGAGGGGGACAGCTACGAGCAGTACTTC. Together with reference TRBV9 and TRBJ2-7, the CDR3 gives the full variable domain: DSGVTQTPKHLITATGQRVTLRCSPRSGDLSVYWYQQSLDQGLQFLIQYYNGEERAKGNILERFSAQQFPDLHSELNLSSLELGDSALYFCASSLEGDSYEQYFGPGTRLTVT.

This chain links TRBV28 with TRBJ2-7; maybe TRBD1 (6 bases). Germline loops: CDR1 MDHEN, CDR2 SYDVKM. Trimming took off 7 bases at V and 2 bases at J, with 18 bases between the two ends. CDR3 size: 15 residues. CDR3 in amino acids: CASILGQGRPYEQYF. CDR3 nucleotides: TGTGCCAGCATCTTAGGGCAGGGGCGTCCCTACGAGCAGTACTTC.

CDR3 DNA sequence: TGTGCCTGGAGTGTGGGGACTAGCGGGACCCAAGAGACCCAGTACTTC. Translated, it gives CAWSVGTSGTQETQYF. The gene calls are TRBV30 and TRBJ2-5, with 13 nucleotides matching TRBD2. Germline assignment: CDR1 GTSNPN and CDR2 SVGIG (reference sequence). The CDR3 spans 16 residues. Trimming took 0 bases from V and 1 from J; bases not matched to a gene: 2. Full variable domain (rest looked up from reference TRBV30 and TRBJ2-5): SQTIHQWPATLVQPVGSPLSLECTVEGTSNPNLYWYRQAAGRGLQLLFYSVGIGQISSEVPQNLSASRPQDRQFILSSKKLLLSDSGFYLCAWSVGTSGTQETQYFGPGTRLLVL.

The chain combines TRBV27 with TRBJ2-1; maybe TRBD2 (5 bases). This CDR3 is 16 amino acids long. V was pared by 4 bases and J by 1 base, with 14 bases between. Germline loops: CDR1 MNHEY, CDR2 SMNVEV (reference sequence). The CDR3 bases are TGTGCCAGCAGTTCTCAGGTCGTAGCGTCCTACAATGAGCAGTTCTTC. Its protein is CASSSQVVASYNEQFF.

J is TRBJ1-1 and V is TRBV7-2; D gene unclear. V was pared by 5 bases and J by 6 bases, with 13 bases between. Germline V gene lookup returns CDR1 SGHTA and CDR2 FQGNSA. This CDR3 contains 13 residues. As DNA, the CDR3 is TGTGCCAGCAGCGGAGGGAAGTTCGCTGAAGCTTTCTTT. Its translation is CASSGGKFAEAFF.

This chain connects TRBV5-1 to TRBJ2-1, with 8 nucleotides matching TRBD1. This CDR3 has 19 residues. Germline V gene lookup returns CDR1 SGHRS and CDR2 YFSETQ. Losses at the gene ends were 4 bases for V and 1 base for J; bases not matched to a gene: 16. This CDR3 is CASSGQGSGGRGSYNEQFF. DNA of the CDR3: TGCGCCAGCAGCGGACAGGGAAGTGGGGGCCGAGGATCCTACAATGAGCAGTTCTTC.

The V and J genes are TRBV28 and TRBJ2-3; 11 bases align to TRBD2. The CDR3 runs to 17 residues. The germline gives CDR1 MDHEN, CDR2 SYDVKM. The ends lost 6 bases at V and 1 base at J; junction bases unmatched: 9. CDR3 in DNA: TGTGCCAGCAGCCCGGCGGGACTAGCGGAGGGCACAGATACGCAGTATTTT. Translation: CASSPAGLAEGTDTQYF.